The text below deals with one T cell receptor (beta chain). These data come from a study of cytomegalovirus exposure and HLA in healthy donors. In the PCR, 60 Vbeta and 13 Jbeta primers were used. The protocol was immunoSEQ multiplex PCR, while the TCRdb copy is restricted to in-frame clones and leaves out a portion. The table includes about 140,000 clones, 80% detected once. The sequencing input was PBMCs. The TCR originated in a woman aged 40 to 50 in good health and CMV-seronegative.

CDR3 coding DNA: TGTGCCAGCAGCTACAGGGGGCAGGCTGAGCAGTTCTTC. Protein: CASSYRGQAEQFF. The chain employs TRBV7-3 and TRBJ2-1, with 9 bases matching TRBD1. Germline V lookup: CDR1 SGHTA, CDR2 FQGTGA. V trimming: 4 bases; J trimming: 9 bases; junction bases outside the gene matches: 4. The CDR3 loop spans 13 amino acids.